The rows below give T cell receptor beta chains drawn from one sample of a study of CD8+CD57+ T cells in acquired aplastic anemia. TCRdb recomputed calls from the reads with MiXCR, one row per CDR3 protein. The table includes about 220,000 distinct CDR3 sequences, around half detected once. Source material: sorted CD4+, CD8+, or CD8+CD57+ T cells (not recorded which) from PBMCs. All receptors come from a human donor with aplastic anemia. Each CDR3 is given with its conserved first and last residue. The D gene is left open where the match is weak. Clone sizes are given selectively: once, few, many, or a class where the clone is expanded.

D: -
size: -
V: TRBV7-8
J: TRBJ2-7
DNA: TGTGCCAGCAGCCCACAAAACGAGCAGTACTTC
CDR3: CASSPQNEQYF

D: -
size: -
V: TRBV7-3
J: TRBJ1-4
DNA: TGTGCCAGCAGCGAGGCTAGCGGGAGCTACAATGAAAAACTGTTTTTT
CDR3: CASSEASGSYNEKLFF

D: TRBD1
size: -
V: TRBV7-9
J: TRBJ1-2
DNA: TGTGCCAGCAGCCGAAGAGGGGGACAGGAGAACTATGGCTACACCTTC
CDR3: CASSRRGGQENYGYTF

D: -
size: -
V: TRBV5-1
J: TRBJ2-3
DNA: TGTACCAGCAGCGTAGCTCCCAGCACAGATACGCAGTATTTT
CDR3: CTSSVAPSTDTQYF

D: -
size: -
V: TRBV27
J: TRBJ2-3
DNA: TGTGCCAGCAGTTTAGGGGGGGCGTATATTTCAGATACGCAGTATTTT
CDR3: CASSLGGAYISDTQYF

D: -
size: -
V: TRBV11-2
J: TRBJ2-1
DNA: TGTGCCAGCAGCTTAGGTATAGACCACAATGAGCAGTTCTTC
CDR3: CASSLGIDHNEQFF

D: -
size: -
V: TRBV2
J: TRBJ2-1
DNA: TGTGCCAGCAGTCCCGGGACATCAGATCGCGGTGAGAAGTTCTTC
CDR3: CASSPGTSDRGEKFF

D: TRBD2
size: -
V: TRBV4-2
J: TRBJ2-1
DNA: TGTGCCAGCAGTTTATGGGCTAGCGGAGGAAACAATGAGCAGTTCTTC
CDR3: CASSLWASGGNNEQFF

D: TRBD2
size: -
V: TRBV20-1
J: TRBJ2-7
DNA: TGCAGTGCTATCGAGCGGGGGGAGCAGTACTTC
CDR3: CSAIERGEQYF

D: -
size: many
V: TRBV19
J: TRBJ2-7
DNA: TGTGCCAGTAGCTCAGGGTCTACCGAGCAGTACTTC
CDR3: CASSSGSTEQYF

D: -
size: -
V: TRBV7-2
J: TRBJ1-1
DNA: TGTGCCAGCAGCATTCCCCGACCCGTGAACACTGAAGCTTTCTTT
CDR3: CASSIPRPVNTEAFF

D: -
size: many
V: TRBV15
J: TRBJ1-1
DNA: TGTGCCACCAGCAGAGATCATAACAGGAACACTGAAGCTTTCTTT
CDR3: CATSRDHNRNTEAFF

D: TRBD2
size: -
V: TRBV2
J: TRBJ2-2
DNA: TGTGCCAGCAGCCCCGGGACTAGCGCTGGGGAGCTGTTTTTT
CDR3: CASSPGTSAGELFF

D: -
size: few
V: TRBV9
J: TRBJ2-3
DNA: TGTGCCAGCAGCGTAGAAGCAGGTACGCAGTATTTT
CDR3: CASSVEAGTQYF

D: -
size: -
V: TRBV7-3
J: TRBJ1-1
DNA: TGTGCCAGCAGCTTAGGTGGAAGGAGGACTGAAGCTTTCTTT
CDR3: CASSLGGRRTEAFF

D: -
size: -
V: TRBV20-1
J: TRBJ2-7
DNA: TGCAGTGCTCCAGAGTTATCGGAGAGGTACGAGCAGTACTTC
CDR3: CSAPELSERYEQYF

D: TRBD2
size: -
V: TRBV11-1
J: TRBJ2-7
DNA: TGTGCCAGCAGCTTTGGCGGGGGGGCAGACGAGCAGTACTTC
CDR3: CASSFGGGADEQYF

D: -
size: many
V: TRBV7-2
J: TRBJ1-2
DNA: TGTGCCAGCAGCTTAGAGTCAGGGGTAGGAGGTGGCTACACCTTC
CDR3: CASSLESGVGGGYTF

D: -
size: -
V: TRBV7-2
J: TRBJ2-3
DNA: TGTGCCAGCAGGGCCGGCGGGGGCCCCACAGATACGCAGTATTTT
CDR3: CASRAGGGPTDTQYF

D: TRBD2
size: -
V: TRBV7-9
J: TRBJ2-3
DNA: TGTGCCAGCAGCCAGACTAGCGGGGGGCGAGATACGCAGTATTTT
CDR3: CASSQTSGGRDTQYF

D: -
size: many
V: TRBV12-3/TRBV12-4
J: TRBJ2-7
DNA: TGTGCCAGCAGTTCCCGGACGTTCCACGAGCAGTACTTC
CDR3: CASSSRTFHEQYF

D: -
size: many
V: TRBV5-6
J: TRBJ1-5
DNA: TGTGCCAGCAGCACCCGACTGTATAGCAATCAGCCCCAGCATTTT
CDR3: CASSTRLYSNQPQHF

D: -
size: many
V: TRBV13
J: TRBJ1-5
DNA: TGTGCCAGCAGCTTAGCTCAGGGGCCCAGCAATCAGCCCCAGCATTTT
CDR3: CASSLAQGPSNQPQHF

D: -
size: many
V: TRBV15
J: TRBJ2-5
DNA: TGTGCCACCAGCAGAGAGAAACTGAGCCAAGAGACCCAGTACTTC
CDR3: CATSREKLSQETQYF

D: TRBD1
size: many
V: TRBV7-9
J: TRBJ1-3
DNA: TGTGCCAGCAGCACCAAGGGACAGGACTCTGGAAACACCATATATTTT
CDR3: CASSTKGQDSGNTIYF

D: TRBD2
size: -
V: TRBV20-1
J: TRBJ2-1
DNA: TGCAGTGCCCTAAACCCCATGTCCAGCGGGGGACAAAATGAGCAGTTCTTC
CDR3: CSALNPMSSGGQNEQFF

D: -
size: many
V: TRBV5-5
J: TRBJ1-2
DNA: TGTGCCAGCGACCAGGGAAACTATGGCTACACCTTC
CDR3: CASDQGNYGYTF

D: -
size: many
V: TRBV10-2
J: TRBJ1-2
DNA: TGCGCCAGCAGTGACCTCGCAGCCGTGTATGGCTACACCTTC
CDR3: CASSDLAAVYGYTF

D: TRBD1
size: few
V: TRBV6-4
J: TRBJ2-1
DNA: TGTGCCAGCAGCTCGACAGGGGAAGGGGCCAATGAGCAGTTCTTC
CDR3: CASSSTGEGANEQFF

D: -
size: many
V: TRBV6-5
J: TRBJ1-1
DNA: TGTGCCAGCAGTACTGGGGGGCTTGAAGCTTTCTTT
CDR3: CASSTGGLEAFF

D: TRBD1
size: -
V: TRBV10-1
J: TRBJ2-7
DNA: TGCGCCAGCAGTGAGTCTCCGAGACAGGGCTACGAGCAGTACTTC
CDR3: CASSESPRQGYEQYF

D: -
size: many
V: TRBV7-8
J: TRBJ2-1
DNA: TGTGCCAGCAGCCCCGTTAGGCGGGACCCGAATGAGCAGTTCTTC
CDR3: CASSPVRRDPNEQFF